The source of this TCR beta chain is a study of radiotherapy plus CTLA-4 blockade in lung cancer. Background on the study: With 25% to 35% of patients having disease control, objective responses were seen in 15% to 20%. Study-wide findings and caveats: With interferon-beta, early dynamics of blood T cell clones were reported to best predict response. In blood, TCR clones derived from the tumor expanded after radiotherapy plus ipilimumab.

The length of the CDR3 is 15 residues. The V end lost 1 base, the J end lost 0 bases, and 10 bases lay between the germline ends. Germline V gene data show CDR1 as SGHDT and CDR2 as YYEEEE. Assay used: immunoSEQ multiplex PCR; TCRdb lists only in-frame clones, some missing. The data contain fewer than 95,000 clones, around 82% of them seen just once; the ten biggest clones take up 0.84%. Details on this clone: Its antigen is unknown.

V is TRBV5-6 and J is TRBJ1-2; TRBD1 is a possible D gene (6 bases). The sequence derives from a human donor with non-small cell lung cancer who had stable disease on radiotherapy plus ipilimumab. The specimen comprised peripheral blood, sampled from a patient treated with radiotherapy plus ipilimumab. For the CDR3, the DNA is TGTGCCAGCAGCTTGTTTACAGGGACTAACTATGGCTACACCTTC. Its protein is CASSLFTGTNYGYTF. Together with reference TRBV5-6 and TRBJ1-2, the CDR3 gives the full variable domain: DAGVTQSPTHLIKTRGQQVTLRCSPKSGHDTVSWYQQALGQGPQFIFQYYEEEERQRGNFPDRFSGHQFPNYSSELNVNALLLGDSALYLCASSLFTGTNYGYTFGSGTRLTVV.